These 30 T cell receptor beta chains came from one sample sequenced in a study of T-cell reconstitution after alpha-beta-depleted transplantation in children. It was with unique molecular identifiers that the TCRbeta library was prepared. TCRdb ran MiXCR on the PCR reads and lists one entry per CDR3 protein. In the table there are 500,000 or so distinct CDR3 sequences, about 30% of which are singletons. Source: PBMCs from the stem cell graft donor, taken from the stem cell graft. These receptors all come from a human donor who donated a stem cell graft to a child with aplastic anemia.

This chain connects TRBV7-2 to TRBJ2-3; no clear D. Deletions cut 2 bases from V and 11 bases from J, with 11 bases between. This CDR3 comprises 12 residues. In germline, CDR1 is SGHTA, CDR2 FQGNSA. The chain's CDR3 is CASSLIRKGQYF. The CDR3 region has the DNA TGTGCCAGCAGCTTAATTAGGAAGGGGCAGTATTTT.

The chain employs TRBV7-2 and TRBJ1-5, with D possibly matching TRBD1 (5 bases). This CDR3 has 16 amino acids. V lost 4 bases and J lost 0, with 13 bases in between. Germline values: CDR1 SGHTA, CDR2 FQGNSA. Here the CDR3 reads CASSSPTAYSNQPQHF. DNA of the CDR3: TGTGCCAGCAGCTCTCCGACAGCCTATAGCAATCAGCCCCAGCATTTT.

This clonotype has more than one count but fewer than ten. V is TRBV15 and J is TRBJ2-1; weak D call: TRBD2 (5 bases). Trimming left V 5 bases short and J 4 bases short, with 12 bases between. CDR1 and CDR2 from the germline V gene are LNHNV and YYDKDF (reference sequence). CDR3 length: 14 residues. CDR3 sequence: CATSGPGFYNEQFF. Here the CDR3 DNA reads TGTGCCACCAGCGGCCCGGGATTTTACAATGAGCAGTTCTTC. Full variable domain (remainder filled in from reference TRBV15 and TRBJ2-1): DAMVIQNPRYQVTQFGKPVTLSCSQTLNHNVMYWYQQKSSQAPKLLFHYYDKDFNNEADTPDNFQSRRPNTSFCFLDIRSPGLGDTAMYLCATSGPGFYNEQFFGPGTRLTVL.

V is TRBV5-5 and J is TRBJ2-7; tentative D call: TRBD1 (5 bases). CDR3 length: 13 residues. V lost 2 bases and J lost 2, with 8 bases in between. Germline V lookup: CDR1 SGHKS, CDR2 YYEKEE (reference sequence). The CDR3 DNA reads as TGTGCCAGCAGCTTCCGGACACCCTACGAGCAGTACTTC. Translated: CASSFRTPYEQYF.

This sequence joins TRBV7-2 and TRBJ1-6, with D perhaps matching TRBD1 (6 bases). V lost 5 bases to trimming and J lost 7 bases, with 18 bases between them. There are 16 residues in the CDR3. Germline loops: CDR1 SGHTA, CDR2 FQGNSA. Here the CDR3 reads CASSPWVDSWNSPLHF. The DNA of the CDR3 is TGTGCCAGCAGCCCCTGGGTGGACAGCTGGAATTCACCCCTCCACTTT.

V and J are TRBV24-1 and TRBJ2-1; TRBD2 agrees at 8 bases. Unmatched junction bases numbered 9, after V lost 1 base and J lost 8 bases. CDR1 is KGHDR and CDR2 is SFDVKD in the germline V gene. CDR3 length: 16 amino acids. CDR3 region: CATSDFTGRASDEQFF. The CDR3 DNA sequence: TGTGCCACCAGTGATTTTACCGGGAGGGCCTCAGATGAGCAGTTCTTC.

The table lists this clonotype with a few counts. CDR3 in amino acids: CASSLVDRGGEQYV. DNA of the CDR3: TGTGCCAGCAGCTTAGTCGACAGGGGAGGGGAGCAGTACGTC. The chain uses TRBV7-2 and TRBJ2-7; D may be TRBD1 (8 bases). Per the germline V gene, CDR1 is SGHTA and CDR2 is FQGNSA. This CDR3 contains 14 residues. Between the trimmed V and J ends, which lost 1 base and 7 bases, there was a span of 14 bases.

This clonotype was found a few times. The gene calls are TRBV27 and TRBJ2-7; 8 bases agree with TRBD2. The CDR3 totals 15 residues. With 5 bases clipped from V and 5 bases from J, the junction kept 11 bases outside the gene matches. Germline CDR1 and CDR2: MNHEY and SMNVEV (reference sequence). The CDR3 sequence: CASSPAGGGNDEQYF. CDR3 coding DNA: TGTGCCAGCAGTCCCGCCGGGGGGGGCAACGACGAGCAGTACTTC.

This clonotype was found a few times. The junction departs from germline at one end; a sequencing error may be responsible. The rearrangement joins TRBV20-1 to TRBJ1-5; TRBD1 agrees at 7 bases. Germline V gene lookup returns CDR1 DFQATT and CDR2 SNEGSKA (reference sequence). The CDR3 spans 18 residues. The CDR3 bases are TGCTGTGCTCTACGCATAAGGGGGCAGTATAATGGCAATCAGCCCCAGCATTTT. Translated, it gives CCALRIRGQYNGNQPQHF.

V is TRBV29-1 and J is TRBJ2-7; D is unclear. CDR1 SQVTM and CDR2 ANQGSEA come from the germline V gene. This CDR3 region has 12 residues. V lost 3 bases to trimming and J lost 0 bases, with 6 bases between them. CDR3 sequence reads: CSVEAASYEQYF. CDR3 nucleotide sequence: TGCAGCGTTGAGGCCGCCTCCTACGAGCAGTACTTC.

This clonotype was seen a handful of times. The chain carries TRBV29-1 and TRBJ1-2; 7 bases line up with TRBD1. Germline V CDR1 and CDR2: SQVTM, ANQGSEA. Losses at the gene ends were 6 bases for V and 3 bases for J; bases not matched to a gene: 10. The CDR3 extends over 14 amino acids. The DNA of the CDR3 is TGCAGCGTCACCGAAAGACAGGGCGACTATGGCTACACCTTC. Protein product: CSVTERQGDYGYTF.

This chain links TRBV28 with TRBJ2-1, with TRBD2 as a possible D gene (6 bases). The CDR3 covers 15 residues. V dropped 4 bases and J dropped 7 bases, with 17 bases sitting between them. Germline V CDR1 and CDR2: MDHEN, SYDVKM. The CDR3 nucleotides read TGTGCCAGCAGTTCCGGCGGGGTCCGAAGAAATGAGCAGTTCTTC. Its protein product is CASSSGGVRRNEQFF. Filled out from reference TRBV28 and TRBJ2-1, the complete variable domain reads DVKVTQSSRYLVKRTGEKVFLECVQDMDHENMFWYRQDPGLGLRLIYFSYDVKMKEKGDIPEGYSVSREKKERFSLILESASTNQTSMYLCASSSGGVRRNEQFFGPGTRLTVL.

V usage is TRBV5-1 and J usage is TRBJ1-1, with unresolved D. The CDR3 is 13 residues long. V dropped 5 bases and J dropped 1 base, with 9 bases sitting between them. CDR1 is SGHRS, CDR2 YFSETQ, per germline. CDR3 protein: CASSIVPNTEAFF. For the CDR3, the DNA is TGCGCCAGCAGTATAGTACCGAACACTGAAGCTTTCTTT.

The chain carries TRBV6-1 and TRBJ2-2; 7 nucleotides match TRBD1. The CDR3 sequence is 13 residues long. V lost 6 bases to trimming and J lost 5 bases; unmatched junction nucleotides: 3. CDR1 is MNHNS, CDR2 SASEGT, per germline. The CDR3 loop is CASRGTATGELFF. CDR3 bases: TGTGCCAGCAGGGGGACAGCAACCGGGGAGCTGTTTTTT.

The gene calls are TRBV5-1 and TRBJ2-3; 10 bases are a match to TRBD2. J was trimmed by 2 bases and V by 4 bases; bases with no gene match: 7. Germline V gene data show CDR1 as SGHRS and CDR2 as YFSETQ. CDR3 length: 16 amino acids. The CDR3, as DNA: TGCGCCAGCAGCCGGACTAGCGGAGCCGACACAGATACGCAGTATTTT. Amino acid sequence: CASSRTSGADTDTQYF. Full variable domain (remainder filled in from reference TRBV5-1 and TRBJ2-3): KAGVTQTPRYLIKTRGQQVTLSCSPISGHRSVSWYQQTPGQGLQFLFEYFSETQRNKGNFPGRFSGRQFSNSRSEMNVSTLELGDSALYLCASSRTSGADTDTQYFGPGTRLTVL.

The CDR3 DNA is TGCAGCGTTGCAGCGGAATTATACAATGAGCAGTTCTTC. Its protein product is CSVAAELYNEQFF. This chain links TRBV29-1 with TRBJ2-1, with D maybe TRBD2 (5 bases). Germline values: CDR1 SQVTM, CDR2 ANQGSEA. CDR3 size: 13 residues. V was cut by 4 bases and J by 4 bases, with 11 bases left in between.

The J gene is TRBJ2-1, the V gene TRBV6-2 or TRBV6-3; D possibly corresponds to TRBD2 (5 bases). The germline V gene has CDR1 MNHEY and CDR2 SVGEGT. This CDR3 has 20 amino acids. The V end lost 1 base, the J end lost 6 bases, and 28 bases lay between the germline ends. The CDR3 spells CASSYYPLEFGEKGRNEQFF. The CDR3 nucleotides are TGTGCCAGCAGTTACTACCCCCTTGAGTTCGGGGAGAAGGGTCGCAATGAGCAGTTCTTC.

The CDR3 sequence is CASSDSPSGSVARKQFF. The CDR3 nucleotides are TGTGCCAGCAGCGATAGCCCTAGCGGGAGCGTGGCAAGGAAGCAGTTCTTC. This chain joins TRBV7-3 and TRBJ2-1; the match to TRBD2 covers 10 bases. The CDR3 totals 17 residues. Unmatched junction bases numbered 18, after V lost 5 bases and J lost 11 bases. Looked up from germline, CDR1 is SGHTA and CDR2 is FQGTGA.

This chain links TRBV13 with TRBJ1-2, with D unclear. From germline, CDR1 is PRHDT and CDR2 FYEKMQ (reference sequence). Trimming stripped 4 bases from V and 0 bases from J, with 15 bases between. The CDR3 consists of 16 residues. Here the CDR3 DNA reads TGTGCCAGCAGCTCTAGCCCGGGAGCAACTAACTATGGCTACACCTTC. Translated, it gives CASSSSPGATNYGYTF.

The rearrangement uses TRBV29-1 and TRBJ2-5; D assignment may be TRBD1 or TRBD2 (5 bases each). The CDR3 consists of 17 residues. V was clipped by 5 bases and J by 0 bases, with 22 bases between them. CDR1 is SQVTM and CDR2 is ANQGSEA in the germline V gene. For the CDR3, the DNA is TGCAGCGTTACACCCATCACCGGGACGACGGACCAAGAGACCCAGTACTTC. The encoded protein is CSVTPITGTTDQETQYF.

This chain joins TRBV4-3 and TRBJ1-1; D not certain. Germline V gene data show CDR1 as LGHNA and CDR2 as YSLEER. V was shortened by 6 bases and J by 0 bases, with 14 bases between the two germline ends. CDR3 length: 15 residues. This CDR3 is CASRGLGFLNTEAFF. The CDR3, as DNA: TGCGCCAGCAGGGGTTTGGGTTTCCTGAACACTGAAGCTTTCTTT.

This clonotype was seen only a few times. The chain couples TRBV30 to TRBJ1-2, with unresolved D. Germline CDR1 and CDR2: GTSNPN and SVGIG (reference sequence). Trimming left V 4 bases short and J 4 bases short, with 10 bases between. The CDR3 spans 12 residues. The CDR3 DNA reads TGTGCCTGGACCCTCAACTCCTATGGCTACACCTTC. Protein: CAWTLNSYGYTF. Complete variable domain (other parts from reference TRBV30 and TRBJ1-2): SQTIHQWPATLVQPVGSPLSLECTVEGTSNPNLYWYRQAAGRGLQLLFYSVGIGQISSEVPQNLSASRPQDRQFILSSKKLLLSDSGFYLCAWTLNSYGYTFGSGTRLTVV.

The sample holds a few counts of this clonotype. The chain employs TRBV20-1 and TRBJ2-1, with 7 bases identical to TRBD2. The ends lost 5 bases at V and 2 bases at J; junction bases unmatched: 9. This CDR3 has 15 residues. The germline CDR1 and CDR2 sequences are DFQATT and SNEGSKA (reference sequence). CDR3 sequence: CSAGDPSGPYNEQFF. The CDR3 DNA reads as TGCAGTGCTGGGGATCCTAGCGGACCCTACAATGAGCAGTTCTTC.

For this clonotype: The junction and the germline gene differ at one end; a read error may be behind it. CDR3 protein: CASSFQGSNTGELFF. As DNA, the CDR3 is TGCGCCAGCAGCTTCCAGGGGTCGAATACCGGGGAGCTGTTTTTT. This chain uses TRBV5-1 with TRBJ2-2, with D possibly TRBD1 on 6 matching bases. CDR3 size: 15 residues. The V gene's germline CDR1 is SGHRS and CDR2 YFSETQ.

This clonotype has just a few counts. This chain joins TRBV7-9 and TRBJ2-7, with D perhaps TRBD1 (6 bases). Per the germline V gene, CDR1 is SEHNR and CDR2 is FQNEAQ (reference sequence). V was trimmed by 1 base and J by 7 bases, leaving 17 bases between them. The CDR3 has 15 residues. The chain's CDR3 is CASSLGSGALGEQYF. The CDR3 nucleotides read TGTGCCAGCAGCTTAGGGTCAGGGGCACTCGGGGAGCAGTACTTC. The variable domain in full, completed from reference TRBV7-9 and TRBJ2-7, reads DTGVSQNPRHKITKRGQNVTFRCDPISEHNRLYWYRQTLGQGPEFLTYFQNEAQLEKSRLLSDRFSAERPKGSFSTLEIQRTEQGDSAMYLCASSLGSGALGEQYFGPGTRLTVT.

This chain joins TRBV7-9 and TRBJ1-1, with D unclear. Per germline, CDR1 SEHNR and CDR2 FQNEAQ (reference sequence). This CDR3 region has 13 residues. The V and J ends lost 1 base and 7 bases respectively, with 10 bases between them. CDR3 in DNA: TGTGCCAGCAGCTTAGAGGGTGGGAGTGAAGCTTTCTTT. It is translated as CASSLEGGSEAFF. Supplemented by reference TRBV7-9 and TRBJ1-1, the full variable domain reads DTGVSQNPRHKITKRGQNVTFRCDPISEHNRLYWYRQTLGQGPEFLTYFQNEAQLEKSRLLSDRFSAERPKGSFSTLEIQRTEQGDSAMYLCASSLEGGSEAFFGQGTRLTVV.

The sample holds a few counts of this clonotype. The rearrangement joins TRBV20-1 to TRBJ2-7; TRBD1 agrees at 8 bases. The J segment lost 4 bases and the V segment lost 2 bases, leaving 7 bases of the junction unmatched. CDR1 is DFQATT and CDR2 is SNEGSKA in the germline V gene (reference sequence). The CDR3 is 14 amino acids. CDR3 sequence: CSARSRDRSYEQYV. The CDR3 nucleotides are TGCAGTGCTAGATCCCGGGACAGGAGTTACGAGCAGTACGTC.

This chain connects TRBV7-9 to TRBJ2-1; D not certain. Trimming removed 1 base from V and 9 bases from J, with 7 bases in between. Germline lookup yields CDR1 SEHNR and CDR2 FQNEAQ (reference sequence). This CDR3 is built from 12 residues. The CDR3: CASSLEASEQFF. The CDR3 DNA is TGTGCCAGCAGCTTAGAGGCGTCTGAGCAGTTCTTC.

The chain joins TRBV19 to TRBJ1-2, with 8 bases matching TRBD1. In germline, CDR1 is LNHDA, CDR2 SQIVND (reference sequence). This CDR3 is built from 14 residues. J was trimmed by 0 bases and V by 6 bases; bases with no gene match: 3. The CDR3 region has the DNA TGTGCCAGTAGAAGGGGACAGGCTAACTATGGCTACACCTTC. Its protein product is CASRRGQANYGYTF.

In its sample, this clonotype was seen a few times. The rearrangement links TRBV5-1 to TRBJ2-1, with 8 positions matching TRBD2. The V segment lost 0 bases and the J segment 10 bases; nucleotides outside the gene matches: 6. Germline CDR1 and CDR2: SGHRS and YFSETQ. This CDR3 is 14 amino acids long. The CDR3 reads CASSLALAELEQFF. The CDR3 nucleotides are TGCGCCAGCAGCTTGGCACTAGCGGAGTTGGAGCAGTTCTTC.